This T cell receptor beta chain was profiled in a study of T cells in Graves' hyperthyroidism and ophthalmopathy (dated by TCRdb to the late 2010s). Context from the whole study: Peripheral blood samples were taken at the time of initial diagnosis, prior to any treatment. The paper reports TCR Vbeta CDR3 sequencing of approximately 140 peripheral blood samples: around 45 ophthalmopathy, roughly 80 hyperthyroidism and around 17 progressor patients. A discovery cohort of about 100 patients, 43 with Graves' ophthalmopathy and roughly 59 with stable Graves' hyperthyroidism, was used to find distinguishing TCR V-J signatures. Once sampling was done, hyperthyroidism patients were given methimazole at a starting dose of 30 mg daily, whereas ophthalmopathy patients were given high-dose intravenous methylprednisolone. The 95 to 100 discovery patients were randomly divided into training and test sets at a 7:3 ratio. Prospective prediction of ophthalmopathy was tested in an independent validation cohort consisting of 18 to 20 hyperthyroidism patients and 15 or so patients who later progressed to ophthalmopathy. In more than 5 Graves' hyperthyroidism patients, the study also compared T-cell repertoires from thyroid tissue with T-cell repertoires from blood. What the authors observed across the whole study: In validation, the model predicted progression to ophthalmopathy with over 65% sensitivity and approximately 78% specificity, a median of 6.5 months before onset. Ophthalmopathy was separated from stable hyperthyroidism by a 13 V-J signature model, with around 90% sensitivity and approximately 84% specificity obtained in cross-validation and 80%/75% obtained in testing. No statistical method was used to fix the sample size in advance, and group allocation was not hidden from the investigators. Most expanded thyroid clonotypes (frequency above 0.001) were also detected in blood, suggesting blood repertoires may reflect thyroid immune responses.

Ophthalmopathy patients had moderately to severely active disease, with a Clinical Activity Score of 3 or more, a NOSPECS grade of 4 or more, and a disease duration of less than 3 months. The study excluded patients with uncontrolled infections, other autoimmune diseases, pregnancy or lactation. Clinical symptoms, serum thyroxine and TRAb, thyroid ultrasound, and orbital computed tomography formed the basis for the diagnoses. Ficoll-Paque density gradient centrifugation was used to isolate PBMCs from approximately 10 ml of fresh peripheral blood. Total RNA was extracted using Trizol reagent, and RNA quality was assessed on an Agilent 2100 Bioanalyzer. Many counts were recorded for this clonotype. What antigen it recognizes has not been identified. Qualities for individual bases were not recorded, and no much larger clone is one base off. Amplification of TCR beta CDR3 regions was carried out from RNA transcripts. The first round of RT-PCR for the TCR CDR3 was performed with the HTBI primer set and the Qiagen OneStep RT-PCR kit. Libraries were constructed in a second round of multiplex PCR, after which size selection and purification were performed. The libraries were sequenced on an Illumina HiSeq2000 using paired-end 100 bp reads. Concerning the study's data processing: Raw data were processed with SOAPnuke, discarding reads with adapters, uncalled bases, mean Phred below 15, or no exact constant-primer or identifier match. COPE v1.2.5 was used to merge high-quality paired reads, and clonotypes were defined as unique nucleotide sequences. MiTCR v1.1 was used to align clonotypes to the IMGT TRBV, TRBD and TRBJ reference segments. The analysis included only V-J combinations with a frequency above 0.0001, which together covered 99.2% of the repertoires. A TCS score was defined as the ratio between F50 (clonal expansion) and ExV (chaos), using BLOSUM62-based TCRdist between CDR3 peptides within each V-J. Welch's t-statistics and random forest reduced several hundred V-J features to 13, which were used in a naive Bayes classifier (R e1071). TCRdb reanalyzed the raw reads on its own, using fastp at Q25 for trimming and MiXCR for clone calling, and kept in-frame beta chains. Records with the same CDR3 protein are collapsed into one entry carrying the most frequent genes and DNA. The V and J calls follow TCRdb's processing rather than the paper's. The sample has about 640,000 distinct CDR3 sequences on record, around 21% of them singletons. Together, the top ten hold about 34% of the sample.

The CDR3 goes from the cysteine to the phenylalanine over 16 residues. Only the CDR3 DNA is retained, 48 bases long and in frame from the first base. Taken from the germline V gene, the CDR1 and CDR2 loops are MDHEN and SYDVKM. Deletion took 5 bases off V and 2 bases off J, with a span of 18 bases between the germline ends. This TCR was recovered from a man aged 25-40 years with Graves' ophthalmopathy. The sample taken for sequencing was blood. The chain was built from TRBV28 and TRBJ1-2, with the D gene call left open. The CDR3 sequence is CASSPIDPGFNYGYTF. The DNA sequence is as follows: TGTGCCAGCAGTCCAATCGACCCGGGTTTCAACTATGGCTACACCTTC.